This entry lists 32 T cell receptor beta chains sequenced from one sample in a study of T-cell memory formation after mild COVID-19. TCRdb itself ran the 5' RACE reads through MiXCR, one entry per CDR3 protein. There are 85,000 to 120,000 distinct CDR3 sequences in the sample; about an eighth occur only once, and around 30% lies in the top ten. Sequencing input: PBMCs or a T cell subset sorted from them (not recorded which). These receptors all stem from an adult woman who had mild COVID-19 (a few samples of this study predate the infection). Cell type and time point are not known.

The chain couples TRBV24-1 to TRBJ2-5; maybe TRBD1 (6 bases). Between the trimmed V and J ends, which lost 1 base and 4 bases, there was a span of 12 bases. The germline gives CDR1 KGHDR, CDR2 SFDVKD. CDR3 size: 15 residues. The CDR3 region has the DNA TGTGCCACCAGTGATTTTTTCAGGGGAAGAGAGACCCAGTACTTC. Protein: CATSDFFRGRETQYF.

This clonotype showed up many times. The chain employs TRBV20-1 and TRBJ2-1; D gene ambiguous. V shed 3 bases and J shed 1 base, with 10 bases lying between them. Germline CDR1 reads DFQATT; CDR2 reads SNEGSKA (reference sequence). This CDR3 has 14 residues. The CDR3 sequence: CSARSLWSYNEQFF. The DNA of the CDR3 is TGCAGTGCTAGGTCCCTTTGGTCCTACAATGAGCAGTTCTTC.

This chain links TRBV7-2 with TRBJ2-2, with 7 nucleotides matching TRBD1. Germline CDR1 and CDR2: SGHTA and FQGNSA. Trimming cost V 5 bases and J 6 bases; bases outside gene matches: 12. The CDR3 runs 16 residues. The CDR3 coding sequence is TGTGCCAGCAGCACCCCGACAGGGCGGAGGCCCGGGGAGCTGTTTTTT. Translated, it gives CASSTPTGRRPGELFF. Based on the CDR3 plus reference TRBV7-2 and TRBJ2-2, the full variable domain is GAGVSQSPSNKVTEKGKDVELRCDPISGHTALYWYRQSLGQGLEFLIYFQGNSAPDKSGLPSDRFSAERTGGSVSTLTIQRTQQEDSAVYLCASSTPTGRRPGELFFGEGSRLTVL.

The rearrangement uses TRBV28 and TRBJ2-3, with TRBD2 matching 9 bases. The CDR3 covers 15 residues. CDR1 and CDR2 from the germline V gene are MDHEN and SYDVKM. The J segment lost 4 bases and the V segment lost 5 bases, leaving 7 bases of the junction unmatched. CDR3 sequence reads: CASSILRGGPDTQYF. The CDR3 nucleotides read TGTGCCAGCAGTATATTGCGGGGGGGCCCAGATACGCAGTATTTT. The entire variable domain, with the rest obtained from reference TRBV28 and TRBJ2-3, is as follows: DVKVTQSSRYLVKRTGEKVFLECVQDMDHENMFWYRQDPGLGLRLIYFSYDVKMKEKGDIPEGYSVSREKKERFSLILESASTNQTSMYLCASSILRGGPDTQYFGPGTRLTVL.

This chain connects TRBV24-1 to TRBJ2-1; no reliable D call. Between the trimmed V and J ends, which lost 7 bases and 3 bases, there was a span of 0 bases. The CDR3 totals 10 residues. Per germline, CDR1 KGHDR and CDR2 SFDVKD. The CDR3 loop is CATSYNEQFF. The CDR3 nucleotides are TGTGCCACCAGCTACAATGAGCAGTTCTTC.

The chain links TRBV5-1 to TRBJ1-1; D gene unclear. Germline values: CDR1 SGHRS, CDR2 YFSETQ. The CDR3 has 17 amino acids. Trimming shortened V by 0 bases and J by 1 base, and 16 bases separated the two germline ends. The DNA for the CDR3 is TGCGCCAGCAGCTTGGTGGTTGCCGACCCACCGAACACTGAAGCTTTCTTT. This codes for CASSLVVADPPNTEAFF.

This clonotype was seen a handful of times. The rearrangement uses TRBV27 and TRBJ2-7; the match to TRBD1 covers 10 bases. The CDR3 is 16 amino acids. J was trimmed by 2 bases and V by 5 bases; bases with no gene match: 9. Germline-derived CDR1 and CDR2 are MNHEY and SMNVEV (reference sequence). CDR3 protein: CASSPPGQGGPYEQYF. DNA for the CDR3: TGTGCCAGCAGTCCGCCCGGACAGGGGGGACCCTACGAGCAGTACTTC.

This clonotype was detected many times. The chain employs TRBV24-1 and TRBJ2-2; the D gene is possibly TRBD1 (5 bases). CDR3 length: 15 amino acids. Germline V gene sequence: CDR1 KGHDR, CDR2 SFDVKD. Trimming removed 7 bases at V and 3 bases at J, with 14 bases between. This CDR3 reads CATSDQGEDTGELFF. The CDR3 DNA reads as TGTGCCACCAGCGACCAGGGCGAGGACACCGGGGAGCTGTTTTTT.

This chain's CDR3 is CASSTGPPGQFF. The CDR3 DNA follows: TGTGCCAGCAGCACCGGGCCGCCTGGGCAGTTCTTC. The chain links TRBV7-9 to TRBJ2-1; D is uncertain. Germline CDR1 and CDR2: SEHNR and FQNEAQ (reference sequence). V dropped 5 bases and J dropped 12 bases, with 14 bases sitting between them. The CDR3 is 12 amino acids.

This clonotype was recorded many times. The chain joins TRBV7-6 to TRBJ2-1; D remains ambiguous. V was pared by 1 base and J by 0 bases, with 4 bases between. CDR1 is SGHVS and CDR2 is FNYEAQ in the germline V gene. This CDR3 region has 14 residues. The CDR3 coding sequence is TGTGCCAGCAGCTTAGTGGGCTCCTACAATGAGCAGTTCTTC. Protein: CASSLVGSYNEQFF.

This clonotype came up a few times. The chain uses TRBV19 and TRBJ2-7; D possibly corresponds to TRBD1 (6 bases). V was clipped by 4 bases and J by 3 bases, with 7 bases between them. The CDR3 sequence is 12 residues long. Germline CDR1 and CDR2: LNHDA and SQIVND (reference sequence). The CDR3 here is CASSKDSYEQYF. The CDR3, as DNA: TGTGCCAGTAGTAAGGACAGCTACGAGCAGTACTTC.

The J gene is TRBJ2-4, the V gene TRBV20-1; 15 nucleotides agree with TRBD2. Germline values: CDR1 DFQATT, CDR2 SNEGSKA (reference sequence). V gave up 4 bases and J gave up 8 bases; unmatched junction bases: 18. CDR3 length: 19 amino acids. CDR3 protein: CSAKPGGLERTSGGDIQYF. The DNA for the CDR3 is TGCAGTGCTAAACCTGGCGGCTTGGAGCGGACTAGCGGGGGGGACATTCAGTACTTC.

This clonotype was seen ten or more times. The CDR3: CASSIRQDSYNEQFF. DNA of the CDR3: TGTGCCAGCAGTATTCGACAGGACTCCTACAATGAGCAGTTCTTC. V is TRBV12-3 or TRBV12-4 and J is TRBJ2-1, with D possibly being TRBD1 (6 bases). The V end lost 5 bases, the J end lost 0 bases, and 11 bases lay between the germline ends. This CDR3 has 15 residues.

The genes are TRBV7-2 and TRBJ2-5; TRBD2 agrees at 10 bases. CDR3 length equals 14 residues. Trimming took 4 bases from V and 5 from J; bases not matched to a gene: 4. CDR1 and CDR2 from the germline V gene are SGHTA and FQGNSA. The DNA for the CDR3 is TGTGCCAGCAGCTCGGGACTAGCGTTGGAGACCCAGTACTTC. Its protein is CASSSGLALETQYF.

The CDR3 DNA follows: TGCGCCAGCAGCCAAGATAGAGGACAGGGGACCTACGAGCAGTACTTC. Translated, it gives CASSQDRGQGTYEQYF. The chain links TRBV4-3 to TRBJ2-7, with 9 positions matching TRBD1. Looked up from germline, CDR1 is LGHNA and CDR2 is YSLEER. J was trimmed by 2 bases and V by 0 bases; bases with no gene match: 5. The CDR3 consists of 16 residues.

The chain has TRBV5-5 and TRBJ2-7, with a possible D match to TRBD1 (5 bases). CDR1 and CDR2 from the germline V gene are SGHKS and YYEKEE (reference sequence). The length of the CDR3 is 14 residues. Between the trimmed V and J ends, which lost 0 bases and 3 bases, there was a span of 10 bases. The CDR3 here is CASSLATQGYEQYF. The CDR3 DNA follows: TGTGCCAGCAGCTTGGCAACCCAGGGCTACGAGCAGTACTTC.

This clonotype was detected many times. The chain links TRBV12-3 or TRBV12-4 to TRBJ2-7, with 8 bases identical to TRBD1. The CDR3 sequence is 13 residues long. Trimming took 3 bases from V and 5 from J; bases not matched to a gene: 3. The CDR3 loop is CASSFGQGNEQYF. The CDR3 nucleotides read TGTGCCAGCAGTTTTGGACAGGGAAACGAGCAGTACTTC.

This clonotype has ten or more counts. The rearrangement uses TRBV27 and TRBJ2-7; D unresolved. V was clipped by 2 bases and J by 2 bases, with 10 bases between them. Germline V gene lookup returns CDR1 MNHEY and CDR2 SMNVEV (reference sequence). The CDR3 runs to 14 residues. The CDR3: CASSLASNTYEQYF. Here the CDR3 DNA reads TGTGCCAGCAGTTTAGCCTCCAATACCTACGAGCAGTACTTC.

The chain joins TRBV7-2 to TRBJ2-7; D possibly uses TRBD1 or TRBD2 (5 bases each). V was pared by 1 base and J by 6 bases, with 13 bases between. The CDR3 is made up of 14 amino acids. The V gene's germline CDR1 is SGHTA and CDR2 FQGNSA. CDR3 nucleotides: TGTGCCAGCAGCTTAGAGGGGCTAGCAAGCGAGCAGTACTTC. Its protein product is CASSLEGLASEQYF.

This chain uses TRBV4-3 with TRBJ2-1; TRBD2 matches at 9 bases. The CDR3 is made up of 18 amino acids. Trimming removed 2 bases from V and 3 bases from J; junction bases left unmatched: 11. Germline CDR1 and CDR2: LGHNA and YSLEER. The CDR3 DNA reads TGCGCCAGCAGCCAACCACCTAAGACTAGCGGACTCTACAATGAGCAGTTCTTC. Residues: CASSQPPKTSGLYNEQFF.

The chain has TRBV4-2 and TRBJ1-5; a possible D gene is TRBD1 (5 bases). Per germline, CDR1 LGHNA and CDR2 YNFKEQ. Trimming pared 6 bases from V and 0 bases from J, leaving 12 bases between. This CDR3 region has 15 residues. Here the CDR3 reads CASRRDLYSNQPQHF. CDR3 bases: TGTGCCAGCAGGCGGGACTTATATAGCAATCAGCCCCAGCATTTT.

The rearrangement joins TRBV12-5 to TRBJ1-4; tentatively, D is TRBD1 (5 bases). The CDR3 covers 13 residues. Germline CDR1 and CDR2: LGHNT and FRNRAP. Trimming took 5 bases from V and 12 from J, leaving 16 bases between them. The CDR3 loop reads CASGEGGATQLFF. The CDR3 coding sequence is TGTGCTAGTGGTGAAGGAGGGGCGACTCAACTGTTTTTT.

The V and J genes are TRBV7-8 and TRBJ2-7; no clear D. From germline, CDR1 is SGHVS and CDR2 FQNEAQ. The V end lost 1 base, the J end lost 2 bases, and 6 bases lay between the germline ends. The CDR3 is made up of 13 amino acids. The CDR3 sequence is CASSLERTYEQYF. Written as DNA, the CDR3 is TGTGCCAGCAGCTTAGAGCGAACCTACGAGCAGTACTTC. The complete variable domain, with remaining parts taken from reference TRBV7-8 and TRBJ2-7, reads GAGVSQSPRYKVAKRGQDVALRCDPISGHVSLFWYQQALGQGPEFLTYFQNEAQLDKSGLPSDRFFAERPEGSVSTLKIQRTQQEDSAVYLCASSLERTYEQYFGPGTRLTVT.

This clonotype occurred a few times. The V call is TRBV7-6, the J call TRBJ2-1; 8 positions match TRBD2. This CDR3 is built from 17 residues. Per the germline V gene, CDR1 is SGHVS and CDR2 is FNYEAQ. After removal of 4 bases from V and 2 bases from J, the junction contained 10 bases not matched to a gene. The CDR3, as DNA: TGTGCCAGCAGCTCGATAGAGCGGGAGTTCCCCTACAATGAGCAGTTCTTC. Encoded protein: CASSSIEREFPYNEQFF.

This clonotype was picked up a small number of times. The genes are TRBV2 and TRBJ1-1; D gene unclear. The CDR3 has 12 residues. Germline CDR1 is SNHLY and CDR2 is FYNNEI. V lost 5 bases to trimming and J lost 6 bases, with 10 bases between them. The CDR3 region has the DNA TGTGCCAGCAGTCCACTAGCGGCTGAAGCTTTCTTT. This sequence encodes CASSPLAAEAFF.

The V and J genes are TRBV12-3 or TRBV12-4 and TRBJ2-1; 11 positions match TRBD2. The CDR3 extends over 17 amino acids. V lost 5 bases to trimming and J lost 5 bases; unmatched junction nucleotides: 11. The DNA of the CDR3 is TGTGCCAGCAGTCCCAGAGCCGGGACTAGCGGAGACAATGAGCAGTTCTTC. Amino acid sequence: CASSPRAGTSGDNEQFF.

This clonotype has a handful of counts. The J gene is TRBJ2-1, the V gene TRBV20-1; 13 bases match TRBD2. The CDR3 covers 16 residues. The V segment lost 2 bases and the J segment 4 bases; nucleotides outside the gene matches: 5. Germline V lookup: CDR1 DFQATT, CDR2 SNEGSKA (reference sequence). The CDR3 DNA reads TGCAGTGCTAGACGACTAGCGGGGGGATTTTACAATGAGCAGTTCTTC. Amino acid sequence: CSARRLAGGFYNEQFF.

This sequence joins TRBV15 and TRBJ2-3; TRBD1 aligns across 7 bases. The germline CDR1 and CDR2 sequences are LNHNV and YYDKDF (reference sequence). The trim removed 5 bases at V and 2 bases at J, leaving 10 bases unmatched. This CDR3 region has 16 residues. In nucleotides, the CDR3 is TGTGCCACCAGCCCGCCGTCCGGGACAGCCACAGATACGCAGTATTTT. Encoded protein: CATSPPSGTATDTQYF.

This clonotype has a handful of counts. This chain connects TRBV21-1 to TRBJ2-6; the D segment call TRBD1 is taken from the table without a DNA check. TRBV21-1 is listed as a pseudogene. The CDR3 is 15 amino acids. The CDR3 loop is CASSSTGSGANVLTF. The CDR3 DNA reads as TGTGCCAGCAGTAGTACAGGATCTGGGGCCAACGTCCTGACTTTC.

This clonotype was observed a handful of times. The V call is TRBV7-8, the J call TRBJ1-5; TRBD1 matches at 12 bases. Germline values: CDR1 SGHVS, CDR2 FQNEAQ. The CDR3 has 21 residues. Losses at the gene ends were 3 bases for V and 6 bases for J; bases not matched to a gene: 21. The CDR3 here is CASSFHLNPLGQGAVSQPQHF. CDR3 in DNA: TGTGCCAGCAGCTTCCACCTGAACCCTTTGGGACAGGGGGCTGTAAGTCAGCCCCAGCATTTT.

The chain recombines TRBV7-3 with TRBJ2-3; 14 bases are shared with TRBD2. The CDR3 loop spans 19 amino acids. V was clipped by 5 bases and J by 1 base; unmatched bases: 11. Germline CDR1 SGHTA, CDR2 FQGTGA. The CDR3 loop is CASSPEPGLAGAGTDTQYF. CDR3 coding DNA: TGTGCCAGCAGCCCCGAACCGGGACTAGCGGGAGCGGGCACAGATACGCAGTATTTT. The variable domain in full, with the rest retrieved from reference TRBV7-3 and TRBJ2-3, is GAGVSQTPSNKVTEKGKYVELRCDPISGHTALYWYRQSLGQGPEFLIYFQGTGAADDSGLPNDRFFAVRPEGSVSTLKIQRTERGDSAVYLCASSPEPGLAGAGTDTQYFGPGTRLTVL.

Here the CDR3 DNA reads TGTGCCAGCAGTCACGGGGGGGGAAACACTGAAGCTTTCTTT. This translates into CASSHGGGNTEAFF. The rearrangement links TRBV27 to TRBJ1-1; tentative D call: TRBD1 (5 bases). Trimming pared 5 bases from V and 2 bases from J, leaving 12 bases between. Germline CDR1 reads MNHEY; CDR2 reads SMNVEV (reference sequence). The CDR3 covers 14 residues.